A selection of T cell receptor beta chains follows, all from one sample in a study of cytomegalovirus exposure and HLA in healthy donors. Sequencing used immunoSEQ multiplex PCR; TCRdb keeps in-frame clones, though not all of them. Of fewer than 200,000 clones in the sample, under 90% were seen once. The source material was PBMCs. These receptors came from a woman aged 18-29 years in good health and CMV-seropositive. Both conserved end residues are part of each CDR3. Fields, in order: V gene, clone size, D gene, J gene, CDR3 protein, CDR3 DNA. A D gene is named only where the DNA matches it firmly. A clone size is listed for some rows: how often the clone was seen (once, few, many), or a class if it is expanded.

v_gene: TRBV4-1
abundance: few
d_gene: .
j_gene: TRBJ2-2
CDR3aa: CASSFEERKTGELFF
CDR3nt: TGCGCCAGCAGCTTTGAGGAGAGGAAAACCGGGGAGCTGTTTTTT

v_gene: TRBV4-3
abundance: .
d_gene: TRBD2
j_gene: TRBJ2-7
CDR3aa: CASSLGLAGVYEQYF
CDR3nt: TGCGCCAGCAGCCTAGGACTAGCGGGAGTCTACGAGCAGTACTTC

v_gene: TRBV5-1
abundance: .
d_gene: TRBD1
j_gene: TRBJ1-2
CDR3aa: CASSLPGQFYYGYTF
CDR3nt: TGCGCCAGCAGCTTACCGGGACAGTTTTACTATGGCTACACCTTC

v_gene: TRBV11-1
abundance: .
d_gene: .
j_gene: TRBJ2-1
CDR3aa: CASSSPPGRRLGNEQFF
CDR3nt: TGTGCCAGCAGCTCACCCCCCGGGAGACGGTTGGGCAATGAGCAGTTCTTC

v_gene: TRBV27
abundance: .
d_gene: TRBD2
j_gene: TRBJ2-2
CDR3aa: CASSFNWGISGRGTGELFF
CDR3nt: TGTGCCAGCAGTTTTAATTGGGGGATTAGCGGGAGAGGCACCGGGGAGCTGTTTTTT

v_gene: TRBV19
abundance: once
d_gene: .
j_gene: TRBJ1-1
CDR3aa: CASSIRTTNTEAFF
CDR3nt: TGTGCCAGTAGTATCAGGACAACTAACACTGAAGCTTTCTTT

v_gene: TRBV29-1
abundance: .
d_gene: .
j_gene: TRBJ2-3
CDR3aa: CSASADRTDTQYF
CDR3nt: TGCAGCGCGTCAGCGGATCGCACAGATACGCAGTATTTT

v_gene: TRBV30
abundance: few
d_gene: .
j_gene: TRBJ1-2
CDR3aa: CAWSVRFTAYGYTF
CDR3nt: TGTGCCTGGAGTGTACGGTTCACTGCCTATGGCTACACCTTC

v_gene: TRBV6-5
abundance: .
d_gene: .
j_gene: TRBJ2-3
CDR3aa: CASSVATSTDTQYF
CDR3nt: TGTGCCAGCAGTGTAGCGACTAGCACAGATACGCAGTATTTT

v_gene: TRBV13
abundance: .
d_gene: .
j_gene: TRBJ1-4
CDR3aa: CASSLADSLNEKLFF
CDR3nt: TGTGCCAGCAGCTTAGCCGACAGCCTTAATGAAAAACTGTTTTTT

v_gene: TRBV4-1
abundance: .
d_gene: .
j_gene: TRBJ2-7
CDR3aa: CASSLTRANSYEQYF
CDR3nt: TGCGCCAGCAGCCTTACTAGAGCGAACTCCTACGAGCAGTACTTC

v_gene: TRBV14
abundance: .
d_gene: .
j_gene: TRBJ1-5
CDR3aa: CASSPPPGAVNQPQHF
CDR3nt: TGTGCCAGCAGCCCCCCCCCGGGTGCGGTCAATCAGCCCCAGCATTTT

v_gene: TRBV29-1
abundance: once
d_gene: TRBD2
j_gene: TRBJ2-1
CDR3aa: CSVAGTSGSSSYNEQFF
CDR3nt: TGCAGCGTCGCCGGGACTAGCGGGTCCAGCTCCTACAATGAGCAGTTCTTC

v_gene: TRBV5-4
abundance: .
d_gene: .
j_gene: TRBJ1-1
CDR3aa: CASSSRQDFEAFF
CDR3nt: TGTGCCAGCAGCTCAAGACAGGATTTTGAAGCTTTCTTT

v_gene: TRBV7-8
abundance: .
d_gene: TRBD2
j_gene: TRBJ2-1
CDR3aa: CASSPLLAGDHYNEQFF
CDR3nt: TGTGCCAGCAGCCCGCTACTAGCGGGAGACCACTACAATGAGCAGTTCTTC

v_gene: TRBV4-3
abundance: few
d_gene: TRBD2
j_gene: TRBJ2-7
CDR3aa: CASSQDSAGGRYEQYF
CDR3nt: TGCGCCAGCAGCCAAGATTCAGCGGGAGGGCGATACGAGCAGTACTTC

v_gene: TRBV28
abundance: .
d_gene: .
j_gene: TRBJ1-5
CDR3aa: CASSTNTQPQHF
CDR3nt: TGTGCCAGCAGTACTAACACGCAGCCCCAGCATTTT

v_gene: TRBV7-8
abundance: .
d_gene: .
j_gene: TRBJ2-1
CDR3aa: CASSPWNSRPLGEQFF
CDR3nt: TGTGCCAGCAGCCCATGGAACTCCCGACCTTTGGGCGAGCAGTTCTTC

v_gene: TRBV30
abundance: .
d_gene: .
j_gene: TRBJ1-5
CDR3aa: CAWSLYSNQPQHF
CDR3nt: TGTGCCTGGAGTCTCTATAGCAATCAGCCCCAGCATTTT

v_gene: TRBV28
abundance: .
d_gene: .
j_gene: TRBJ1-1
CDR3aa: CASSKQGTEAFF
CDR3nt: TGTGCCAGCAGTAAACAGGGTACTGAAGCTTTCTTT

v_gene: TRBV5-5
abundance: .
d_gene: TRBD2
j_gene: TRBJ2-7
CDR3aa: CASSSAGGKGEQYF
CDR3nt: TGTGCCAGCAGCTCTGCGGGGGGAAAGGGCGAGCAGTACTTC

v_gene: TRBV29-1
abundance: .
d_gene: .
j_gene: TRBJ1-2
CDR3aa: CSVGGHSTGYTF
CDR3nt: TGCAGCGTTGGGGGACATTCGACCGGCTACACCTTC

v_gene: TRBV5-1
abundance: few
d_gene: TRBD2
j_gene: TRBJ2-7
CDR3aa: CASSSSTSSSIYEQYF
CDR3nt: TGCGCCAGCAGCTCCTCGACTAGCTCTTCGATCTACGAGCAGTACTTC

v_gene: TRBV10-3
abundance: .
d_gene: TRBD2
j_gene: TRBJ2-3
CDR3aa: CAIRDKLAATDTQYF
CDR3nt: TGTGCCATCAGAGATAAACTAGCGGCCACAGATACGCAGTATTTT

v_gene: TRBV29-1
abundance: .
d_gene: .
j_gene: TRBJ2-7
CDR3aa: CSVDAGDYEQYF
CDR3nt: TGCAGCGTTGATGCAGGGGACTACGAGCAGTACTTC

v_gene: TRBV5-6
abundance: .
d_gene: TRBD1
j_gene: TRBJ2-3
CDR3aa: CASSKERQGAWGTDTQYF
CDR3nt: TGTGCCAGCAGCAAAGAGAGACAGGGGGCGTGGGGCACAGATACGCAGTATTTT

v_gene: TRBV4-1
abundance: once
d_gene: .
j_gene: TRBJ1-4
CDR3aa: CASSQAIQTATNEKLFF
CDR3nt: TGCGCCAGCAGCCAAGCCATCCAAACTGCAACTAATGAAAAACTGTTTTTT

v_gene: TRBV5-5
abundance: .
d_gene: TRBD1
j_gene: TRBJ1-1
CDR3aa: CASSFRSGTGLKNTEAFF
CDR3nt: TGTGCCAGCAGCTTCCGCTCGGGGACAGGCCTAAAGAACACTGAAGCTTTCTTT

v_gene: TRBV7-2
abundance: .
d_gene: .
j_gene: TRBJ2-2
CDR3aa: CASSLVGGWNTGELFF
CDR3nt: TGTGCCAGCAGCTTAGTCGGGGGATGGAACACCGGGGAGCTGTTTTTT

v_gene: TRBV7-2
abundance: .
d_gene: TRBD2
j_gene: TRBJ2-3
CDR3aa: CASSYSGSGIDTQYF
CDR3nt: TGTGCCAGCAGCTACAGCGGGAGCGGGATAGATACGCAGTATTTT

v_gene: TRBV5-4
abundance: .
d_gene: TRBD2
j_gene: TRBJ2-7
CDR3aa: CASRRGLAGSSRASEQYF
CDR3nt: TGTGCCAGCAGGCGAGGACTAGCGGGTTCGAGTCGGGCATCCGAGCAGTACTTC

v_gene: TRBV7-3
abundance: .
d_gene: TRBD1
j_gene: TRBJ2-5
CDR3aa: CASSRVGTGGGETQYF
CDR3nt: TGTGCCAGCAGCCGAGTCGGGACAGGGGGTGGAGAGACCCAGTACTTC

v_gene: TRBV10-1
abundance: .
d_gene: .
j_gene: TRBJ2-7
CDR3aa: CASPGQGYEQYF
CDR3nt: TGCGCCAGCCCGGGACAAGGCTACGAGCAGTACTTC

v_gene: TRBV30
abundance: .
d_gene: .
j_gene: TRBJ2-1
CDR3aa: CAWSGQNEQFF
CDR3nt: TGTGCCTGGAGTGGACAGAATGAGCAGTTCTTC

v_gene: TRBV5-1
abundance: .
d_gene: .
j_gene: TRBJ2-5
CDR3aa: CASGSNPGETQYF
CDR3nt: TGCGCCAGCGGATCCAACCCAGGGGAGACCCAGTACTTC

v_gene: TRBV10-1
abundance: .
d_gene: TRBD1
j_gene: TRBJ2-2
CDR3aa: CASSESGTGLTGELFF
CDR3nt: TGCGCCAGCAGTGAGTCGGGGACAGGGTTGACCGGGGAGCTGTTTTTT

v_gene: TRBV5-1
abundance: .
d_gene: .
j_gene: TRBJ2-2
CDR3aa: CASSLNPSGANTGELFF
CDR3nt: TGCGCCAGCAGCTTGAACCCCTCAGGGGCGAACACCGGGGAGCTGTTTTTT

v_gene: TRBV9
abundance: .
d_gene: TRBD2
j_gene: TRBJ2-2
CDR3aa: CASSFSGGNTGELFF
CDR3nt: TGTGCCAGCAGCTTTAGCGGGGGTAACACCGGGGAGCTGTTTTTT

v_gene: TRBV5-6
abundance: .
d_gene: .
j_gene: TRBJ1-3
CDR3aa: CASSLVGQSSGNTIYF
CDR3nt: TGTGCCAGCAGCTTGGTGGGGCAGAGCTCTGGAAACACCATATATTTT